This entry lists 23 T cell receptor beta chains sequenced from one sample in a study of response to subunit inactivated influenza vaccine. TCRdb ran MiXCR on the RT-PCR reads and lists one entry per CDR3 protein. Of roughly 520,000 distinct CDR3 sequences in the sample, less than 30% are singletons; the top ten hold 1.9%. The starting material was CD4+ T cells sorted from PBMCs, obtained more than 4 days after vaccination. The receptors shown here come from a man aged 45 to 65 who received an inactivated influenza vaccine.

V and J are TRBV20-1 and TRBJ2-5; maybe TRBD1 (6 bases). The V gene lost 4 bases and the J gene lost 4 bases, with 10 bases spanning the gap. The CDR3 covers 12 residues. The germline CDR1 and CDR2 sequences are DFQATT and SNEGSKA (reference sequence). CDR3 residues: CSAIRGGETQYF. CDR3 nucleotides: TGCAGTGCTATAAGAGGGGGAGAGACCCAGTACTTC.

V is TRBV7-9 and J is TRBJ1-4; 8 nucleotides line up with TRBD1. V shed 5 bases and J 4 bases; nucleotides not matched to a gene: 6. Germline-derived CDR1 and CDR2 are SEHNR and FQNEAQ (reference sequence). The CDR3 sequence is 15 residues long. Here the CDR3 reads CASSAGGQVNEKLFF. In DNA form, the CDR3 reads TGTGCCAGCAGCGCCGGGGGACAGGTTAATGAAAAACTGTTTTTT.

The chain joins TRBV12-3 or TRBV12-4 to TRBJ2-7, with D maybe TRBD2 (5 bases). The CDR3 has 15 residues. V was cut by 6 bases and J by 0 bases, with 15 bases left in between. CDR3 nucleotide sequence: TGTGCCAGCAGCCCGACCGCGGGTGTCTCCTACGAGCAGTACTTC. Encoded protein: CASSPTAGVSYEQYF.

CDR3 in amino acids: CASSLLGGPDEQYF. The DNA for the CDR3 is TGTGCCAGCAGTTTACTGGGGGGGCCCGACGAGCAGTACTTC. The chain is built from TRBV12-3 or TRBV12-4 and TRBJ2-7, with TRBD2 as a possible D gene (7 bases). The CDR3 totals 14 residues. Trimming took off 2 bases at V and 5 bases at J, with 13 bases between the two ends.

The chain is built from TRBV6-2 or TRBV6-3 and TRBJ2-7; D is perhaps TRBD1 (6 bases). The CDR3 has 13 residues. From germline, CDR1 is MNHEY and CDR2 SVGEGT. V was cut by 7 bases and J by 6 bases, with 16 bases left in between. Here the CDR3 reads CASKRDTLAEQYF. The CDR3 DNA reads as TGTGCCAGCAAAAGGGACACCCTCGCCGAGCAGTACTTC.

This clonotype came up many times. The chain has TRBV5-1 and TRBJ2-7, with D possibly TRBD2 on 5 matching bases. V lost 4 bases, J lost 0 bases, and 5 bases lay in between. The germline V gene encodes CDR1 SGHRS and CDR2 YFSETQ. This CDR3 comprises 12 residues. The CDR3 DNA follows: TGCGCCAGCAGCGGGAGCTCCTACGAGCAGTACTTC. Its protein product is CASSGSSYEQYF.

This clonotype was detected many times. The chain's CDR3 is CASSFPRGYGYTF. CDR3 in DNA: TGTGCCAGCAGTTTTCCCCGGGGGTATGGCTACACCTTC. The chain combines TRBV12-3 or TRBV12-4 with TRBJ1-2, with D perhaps TRBD1 (5 bases). With 3 bases removed from V and 5 bases from J, the gap between germline ends came to 10 bases. The CDR3 loop spans 13 amino acids.

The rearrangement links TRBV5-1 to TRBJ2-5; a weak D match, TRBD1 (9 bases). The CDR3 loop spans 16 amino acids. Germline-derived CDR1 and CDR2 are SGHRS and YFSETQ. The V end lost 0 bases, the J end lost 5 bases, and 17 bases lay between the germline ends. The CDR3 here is CASSLAGSGTGETQYF. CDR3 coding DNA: TGCGCCAGCAGCTTGGCGGGTAGCGGGACAGGGGAGACCCAGTACTTC.

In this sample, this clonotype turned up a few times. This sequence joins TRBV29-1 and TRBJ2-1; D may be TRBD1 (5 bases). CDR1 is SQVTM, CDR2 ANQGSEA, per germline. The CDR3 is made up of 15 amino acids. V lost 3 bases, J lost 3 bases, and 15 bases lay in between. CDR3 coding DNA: TGCAGCGTTGAGCCGAGGCAGGGAAACTACAATGAGCAGTTCTTC. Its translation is CSVEPRQGNYNEQFF.

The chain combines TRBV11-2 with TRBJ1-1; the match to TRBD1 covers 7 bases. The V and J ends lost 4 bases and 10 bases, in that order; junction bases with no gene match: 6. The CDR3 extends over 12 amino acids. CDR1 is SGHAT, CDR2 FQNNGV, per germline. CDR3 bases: TGTGCCAGCAGCTACCGACAGGGACGAGCTTTCTTT. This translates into CASSYRQGRAFF.

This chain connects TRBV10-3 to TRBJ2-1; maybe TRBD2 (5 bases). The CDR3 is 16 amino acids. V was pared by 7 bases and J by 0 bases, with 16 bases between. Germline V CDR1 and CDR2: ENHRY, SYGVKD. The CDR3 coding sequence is TGTGCCATCAACGGCTTTAGCGAAAGCTCCTACAATGAGCAGTTCTTC. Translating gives CAINGFSESSYNEQFF.

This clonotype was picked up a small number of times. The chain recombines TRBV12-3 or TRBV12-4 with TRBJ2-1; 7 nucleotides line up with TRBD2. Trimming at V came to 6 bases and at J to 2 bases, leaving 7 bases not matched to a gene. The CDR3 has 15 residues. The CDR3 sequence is CASRGAGRPYNEQFF. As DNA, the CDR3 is TGTGCCAGCAGGGGAGCGGGGAGACCCTACAATGAGCAGTTCTTC.

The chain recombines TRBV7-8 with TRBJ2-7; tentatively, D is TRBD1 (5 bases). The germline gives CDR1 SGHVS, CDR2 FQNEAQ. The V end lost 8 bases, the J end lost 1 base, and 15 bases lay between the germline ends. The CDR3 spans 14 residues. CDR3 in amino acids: CASHVGSGSYEQYF. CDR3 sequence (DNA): TGTGCCAGCCATGTCGGGTCAGGGTCCTACGAGCAGTACTTC.

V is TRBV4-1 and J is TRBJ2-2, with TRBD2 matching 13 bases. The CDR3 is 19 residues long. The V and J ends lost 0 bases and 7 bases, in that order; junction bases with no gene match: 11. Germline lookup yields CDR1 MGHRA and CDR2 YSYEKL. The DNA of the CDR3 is TGCGCCAGCAGCCAAGAATTCGCACTAGCGGGAGGGCCGGTCGGGGAGCTGTTTTTT. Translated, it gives CASSQEFALAGGPVGELFF.

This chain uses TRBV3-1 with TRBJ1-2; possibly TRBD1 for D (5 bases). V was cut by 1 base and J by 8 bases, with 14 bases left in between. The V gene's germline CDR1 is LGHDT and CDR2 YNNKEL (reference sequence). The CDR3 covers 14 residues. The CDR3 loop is CASSQAVFGAGYTF. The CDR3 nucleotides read TGTGCCAGCAGCCAAGCGGTATTCGGGGCAGGCTACACCTTC.

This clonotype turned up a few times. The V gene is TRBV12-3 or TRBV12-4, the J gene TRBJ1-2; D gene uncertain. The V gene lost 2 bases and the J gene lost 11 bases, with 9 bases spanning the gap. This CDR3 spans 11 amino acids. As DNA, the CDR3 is TGTGCCAGCAGTTTATATCCCCGGTACACCTTC. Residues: CASSLYPRYTF.

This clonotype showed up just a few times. In DNA, the CDR3 is TGTGCCAGCAGTTTACTAGGGGGGAGCTATGGCTACACCTTC. It specifies CASSLLGGSYGYTF. The rearrangement links TRBV27 to TRBJ1-2; possible D gene TRBD1, 6 bases. Trimming removed 2 bases from V and 4 bases from J, with 11 bases in between. CDR3 size: 14 residues. Germline V gene data show CDR1 as MNHEY and CDR2 as SMNVEV (reference sequence).

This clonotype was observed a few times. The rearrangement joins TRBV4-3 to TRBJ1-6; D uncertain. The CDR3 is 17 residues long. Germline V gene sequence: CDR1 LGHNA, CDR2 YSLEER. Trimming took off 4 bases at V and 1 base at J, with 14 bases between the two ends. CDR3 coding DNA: TGCGCCAGCAGCCCCACGTTGGATGGATCCTATAATTCACCCCTCCACTTT. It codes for CASSPTLDGSYNSPLHF.

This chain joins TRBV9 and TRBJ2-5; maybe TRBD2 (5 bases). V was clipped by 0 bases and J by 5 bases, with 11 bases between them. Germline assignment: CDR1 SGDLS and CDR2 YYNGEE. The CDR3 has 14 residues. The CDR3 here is CASSVGLRGETQYF. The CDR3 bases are TGTGCCAGCAGCGTAGGACTACGTGGGGAGACCCAGTACTTC.

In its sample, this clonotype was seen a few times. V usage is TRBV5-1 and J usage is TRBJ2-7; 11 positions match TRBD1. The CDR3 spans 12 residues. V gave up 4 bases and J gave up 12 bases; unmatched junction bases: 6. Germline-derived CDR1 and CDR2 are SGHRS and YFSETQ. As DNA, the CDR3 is TGCGCCAGCAGCCCCGGGACAGGGGGTATGTACTTC. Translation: CASSPGTGGMYF.

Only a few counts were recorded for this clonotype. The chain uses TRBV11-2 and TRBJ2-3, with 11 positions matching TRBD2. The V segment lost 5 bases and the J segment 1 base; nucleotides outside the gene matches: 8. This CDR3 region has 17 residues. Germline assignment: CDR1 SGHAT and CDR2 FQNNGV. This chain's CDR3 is CASSTSTSGAGTDTQYF. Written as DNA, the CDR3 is TGTGCCAGCAGCACCTCGACTAGCGGGGCTGGCACAGATACGCAGTATTTT.

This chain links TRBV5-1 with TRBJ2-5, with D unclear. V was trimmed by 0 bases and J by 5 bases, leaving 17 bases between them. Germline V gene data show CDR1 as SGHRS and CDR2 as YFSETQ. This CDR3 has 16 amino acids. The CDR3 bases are TGCGCCAGCAGCTTGGTTGGGGTTTCTTCGCAGGAGACCCAGTACTTC. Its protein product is CASSLVGVSSQETQYF.

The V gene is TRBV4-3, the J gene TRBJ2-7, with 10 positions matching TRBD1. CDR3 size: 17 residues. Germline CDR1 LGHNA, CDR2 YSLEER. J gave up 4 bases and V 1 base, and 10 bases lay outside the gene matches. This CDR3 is CASSQASGTGDGYEQYF. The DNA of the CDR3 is TGCGCCAGCAGCCAAGCTTCCGGGACAGGGGATGGTTACGAGCAGTACTTC.